This T cell receptor beta chain was identified during a study of cytomegalovirus exposure and HLA in healthy donors. Germline V gene data show CDR1 as GTSNPN and CDR2 as SVGIG (reference sequence). This CDR3 has 12 amino acids. V was clipped by 4 bases and J by 1 base, with 5 bases between them. The primer mix had 60 Vbeta and 13 Jbeta primers. Libraries were prepared by immunoSEQ multiplex PCR; TCRdb keeps only in-frame clonotypes and omits some of them. The sample holds 170,000 or so clones, 75% to 85% seen once. The sample consisted of PBMCs. V is TRBV30 and J is TRBJ1-3, with unresolved D. This sequence was found in a boy between 5 and 17 years old in good health and CMV-seronegative. CDR3 nucleotides: TGTGCCTGGACGGAGTCTGGAAACACCATATATTTT. Translating gives CAWTESGNTIYF.